The text below deals with one T cell receptor (beta chain). This CDR3 region has 20 residues. Germline CDR1 LNHDA, CDR2 SQIVND (reference sequence). Germline trimming cut 2 bases from V and 5 bases from J; bases unmatched to any gene: 15. Seattle patients were enrolled while actively infected and followed longitudinally. Original processing notes: The authors estimated nucleated cell counts from reference gene primer amplification. TCRdb's table, derived via immunoSEQ multiplex PCR, lists solely in-frame clones and lacks some. That table gives V, J and clone size, and the DNA gave D and trimming. The sample consists of about 440,000 clones, roughly 88% of them appearing once. The data were taken from a study of blood T cell repertoires in COVID-19. Study as a whole: Acute-phase and convalescent COVID-19 samples originated in the United States, Italy and Spain. PBMCs, B-cell-depleted T cells, or T cells provided the cDNA or gDNA that made up the material.

This sequence originates from a woman aged 45-65 years with COVID-19, enrolled during active disease. V gene TRBV19 combines with J gene TRBJ2-1; the match to TRBD2 covers 13 bases. The sample was peripheral blood. The CDR3 DNA follows: TGTGCCAGTAGTATATCTCGGAAGACTAGCGGGGGGCTACAAAACAATGAGCAGTTCTTC. It encodes CASSISRKTSGGLQNNEQFF.